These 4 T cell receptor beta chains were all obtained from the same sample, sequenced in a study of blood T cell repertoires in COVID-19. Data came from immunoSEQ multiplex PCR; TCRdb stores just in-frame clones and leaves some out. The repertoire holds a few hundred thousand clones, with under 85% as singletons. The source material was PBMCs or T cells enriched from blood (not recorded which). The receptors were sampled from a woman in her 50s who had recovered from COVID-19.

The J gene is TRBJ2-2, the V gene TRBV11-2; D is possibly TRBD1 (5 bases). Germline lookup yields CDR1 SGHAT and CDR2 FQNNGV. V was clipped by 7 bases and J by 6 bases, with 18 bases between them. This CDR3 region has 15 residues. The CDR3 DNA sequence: TGTGCCAGCACCAGAAGACTTACACAGGCCGGGGAGCTGTTTTTT. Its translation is CASTRRLTQAGELFF.

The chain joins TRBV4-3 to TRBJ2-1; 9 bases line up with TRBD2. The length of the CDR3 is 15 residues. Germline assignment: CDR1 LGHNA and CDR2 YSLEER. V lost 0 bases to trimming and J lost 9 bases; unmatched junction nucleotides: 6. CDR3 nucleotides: TGCGCCAGCAGCCAAGATAGCGGGAGCTTTAGTGAGCAGTTCTTC. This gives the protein CASSQDSGSFSEQFF.

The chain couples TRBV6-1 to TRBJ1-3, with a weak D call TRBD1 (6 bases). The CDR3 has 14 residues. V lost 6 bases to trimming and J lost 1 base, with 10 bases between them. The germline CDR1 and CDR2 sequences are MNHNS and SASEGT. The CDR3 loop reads CASRGTGSGNTIYF. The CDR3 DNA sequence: TGTGCCAGCAGGGGAACAGGGTCTGGAAACACCATATATTTT.

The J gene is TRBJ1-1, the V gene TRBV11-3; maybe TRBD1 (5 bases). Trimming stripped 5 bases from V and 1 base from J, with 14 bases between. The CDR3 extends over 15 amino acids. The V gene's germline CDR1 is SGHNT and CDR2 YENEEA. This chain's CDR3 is CASSPASGKNTEAFF. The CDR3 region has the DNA TGTGCCAGCAGCCCTGCCTCAGGGAAGAACACTGAAGCTTTCTTT.